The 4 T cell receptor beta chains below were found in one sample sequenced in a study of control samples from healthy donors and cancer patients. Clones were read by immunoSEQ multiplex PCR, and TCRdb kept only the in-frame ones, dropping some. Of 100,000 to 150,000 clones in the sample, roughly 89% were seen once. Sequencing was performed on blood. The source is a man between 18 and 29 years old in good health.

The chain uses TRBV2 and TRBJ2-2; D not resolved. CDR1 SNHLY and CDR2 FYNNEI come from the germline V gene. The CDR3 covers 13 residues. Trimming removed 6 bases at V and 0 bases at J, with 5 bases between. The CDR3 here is CASRGTNTGELFF. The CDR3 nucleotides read TGTGCCAGCAGGGGTACGAACACCGGGGAGCTGTTTTTT.

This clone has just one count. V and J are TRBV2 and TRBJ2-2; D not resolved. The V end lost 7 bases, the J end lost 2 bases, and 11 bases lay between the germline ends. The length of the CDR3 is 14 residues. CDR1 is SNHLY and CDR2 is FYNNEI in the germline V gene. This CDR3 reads CASKSGVNTGELFF. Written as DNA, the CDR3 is TGTGCCAGCAAAAGTGGGGTTAACACCGGGGAGCTGTTTTTT.

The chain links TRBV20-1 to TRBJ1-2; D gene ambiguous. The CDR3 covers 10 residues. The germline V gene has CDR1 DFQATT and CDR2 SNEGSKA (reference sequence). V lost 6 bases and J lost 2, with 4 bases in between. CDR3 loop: CSADNYGYTF. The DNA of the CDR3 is TGCAGTGCAGACAACTATGGCTACACCTTC.

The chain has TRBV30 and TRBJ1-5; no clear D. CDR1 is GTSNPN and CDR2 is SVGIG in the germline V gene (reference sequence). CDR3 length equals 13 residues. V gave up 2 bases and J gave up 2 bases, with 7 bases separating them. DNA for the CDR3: TGTGCCTGGAGTTCCACTCGCAATCAGCCCCAGCATTTT. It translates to CAWSSTRNQPQHF.